This T cell receptor (beta chain) derives from a study of blood T cell repertoires in COVID-19. Looking at the study overall: Both acute and convalescent COVID-19 samples were obtained from the United States, Italy and Spain. In each case, the material was cDNA or gDNA derived from T cells, B-cell-depleted T cells, or PBMCs.

There are a few counts of this clone. The CDR3 spans 15 residues. Germline-derived CDR1 and CDR2 are SGHRS and YFSETQ. V lost 2 bases and J 7 bases, leaving 16 bases between the germline ends. In the original workflow: It was from reference gene primer amplification that nucleated cell counts were estimated. Some clones are missing from TCRdb's copy, which holds only in-frame ones; the method was immunoSEQ multiplex PCR. For V, J and clone size, that table is used; D and trimming come from the DNA. The sample includes 50,000 to 70,000 clones, roughly 82% of them seen just once. What was sequenced was peripheral blood. V and J are TRBV5-1 and TRBJ2-1, with D possibly TRBD2 on 7 matching bases. This receptor was obtained from a woman in her fifties or sixties with acute or convalescent COVID-19. DNA for the CDR3: TGCGCCAGCAGCTTCACAGGGTACGGGGGGAATGAGCAGTTCTTC. Protein sequence: CASSFTGYGGNEQFF.